A single T cell receptor (beta chain) is shown here with its context. Being one base from a much bigger clone, this may be a read error. Trimming cost V 5 bases and J 2 bases, with 15 bases left between them. The CDR3 has 15 residues. Germline-derived CDR1 and CDR2 are SGHAT and FQNNGV. Combining iRepertoire HTBI primers with Arm-PCR of CDR3 regions, the authors built TCR beta libraries. Each CDR3 protein is one row after TCRdb ran MiXCR on the multiplex PCR reads. The table shows around 250,000 distinct CDR3 sequences, with about 17% occurring only once. These data come from a study of regulatory T cells in long-lasting Graves disease. Time point reported: newly diagnosed GD, antithyroid drugs for less than 3 months. PBMC RNA served as the TCR library source. The data also belong to a second study, concerning T cells in Graves' hyperthyroidism and ophthalmopathy. That study adds: First-round RT-PCR with HTBI primers amplified the TCR CDR3 region.

The TCR originated in a woman in her 30s with Graves disease. V gene TRBV11-2 combines with J gene TRBJ1-1; D is uncertain. The material was peripheral blood mononuclear cells (PBMCs), obtained at new diagnosis, from a patient treated with antithyroid drugs. The CDR3 DNA reads as TGTGCCAGCAGCCCCCTCAGCCTAACCAACACTGAAGCTTTCTTT. Its protein is CASSPLSLTNTEAFF.